This T cell receptor beta chain derives from a study of immune evolution from preneoplasia to lung adenocarcinoma. Regarding the study as a whole: Later-stage lesions appeared to have more T cells, more diversity, less clonality. KRAS-mutant nodules had the highest T cell clonality.

As regards this clone: Its antigen is still unknown.

Each case's diagnosis was confirmed by two pathologists on H&E. Nucleic acids came from premalignant or tumor cells enriched by macro-dissection. Produced via immunoSEQ multiplex PCR; TCRdb's table is partial and in-frame only. The sample consists of some 7,400 clones, 70% to 80% of them appearing once. Per germline, CDR1 MNHEY and CDR2 SMNVEV (reference sequence). The length of the CDR3 is 17 residues. The V gene end was trimmed by 7 bases and the J gene end by 5 bases; junction bases not matched to a gene: 13. The chain couples TRBV27 to TRBJ2-1; 11 nucleotides align to TRBD2. Specimen: FFPE minimally invasive lung adenocarcinoma tissue. The receptor comes from an older person with lung adenocarcinoma. In nucleotides, the CDR3 is TGTGCCAGCACCCAAATTCCTAGCGGGAGGCCACACAATGAGCAGTTCTTC. Translation: CASTQIPSGRPHNEQFF.